Listed below are T cell receptor beta chains from one sample, sequenced in a study of beta chain features in type 1 diabetes. Sequencing was performed with immunoSEQ multiplex PCR; in TCRdb, only in-frame clones are kept and a portion is missing. The table includes approximately 170,000 clones, approximately 7.8% detected once. The sequencing sample was made of central memory CD4+ T cells from blood. These receptors were collected from a woman aged 40 to 55 with type 1 diabetes. Both conserved end residues are part of each CDR3. Fields, in order: V gene, J gene, clone size, D gene, CDR3 protein, CDR3 DNA. The D gene is left open where the match is weak. Some rows mark clone size as missing; the rest say once, few, many or name a class of expanded clone.

TRBV4-2	TRBJ1-6	.	TRBD1	CASSQARGRIDSPLHF	TGTGCCAGCAGCCAGGCCAGGGGGCGCATTGATTCACCCCTCCACTTT
TRBV5-1	TRBJ2-1	few	TRBD2	CASRGTSGGSYNEQFF	TGCGCCAGCCGAGGGACTAGCGGGGGCTCCTACAATGAGCAGTTCTTC
TRBV19	TRBJ1-6	few	.	CATAGGSNSPLHF	TGTGCCACGGCGGGGGGGTCTAATTCACCCCTCCACTTT
TRBV4-3	TRBJ2-2	.	TRBD2	CASSLEAAGTGELFF	TGCGCCAGCAGCCTTGAAGCAGCGGGGACCGGGGAGCTGTTTTTT
TRBV27	TRBJ1-2	.	.	CASSRQGSYGYTF	TGTGCCAGCAGTCGCCAGGGGAGCTATGGCTACACCTTC
TRBV4-3	TRBJ2-3	few	TRBD1	CASSRLTGASTDTQYF	TGCGCCAGCAGCCGCCTCACAGGGGCTAGCACAGATACGCAGTATTTT
TRBV4-1	TRBJ2-3	few	TRBD1	CASSHGDRGSTDTQYF	TGCGCCAGCAGCCACGGGGACAGGGGGTCCACAGATACGCAGTATTTT
TRBV21-1	TRBJ1-1	.	.	CASSTPEAFF	TGTGCCAGCAGCACCCCAGAAGCTTTCTTT
TRBV7-9	TRBJ2-7	few	TRBD1	CASSPLPGQGSGEQYF	TGTGCCAGCAGTCCTCTCCCGGGACAGGGGTCGGGAGAGCAGTACTTC
TRBV28	TRBJ2-7	few	.	CASSRVLISYEQYF	TGTGCCAGCAGTCGCGTACTGATTTCCTACGAGCAGTACTTC
TRBV7-9	TRBJ1-2	few	.	CASSPGVWNYGYTF	TGTGCCAGCAGCCCCGGGGTTTGGAACTATGGCTACACCTTC
TRBV19	TRBJ1-5	few	TRBD1	CASSMGQGGQPQHF	TGTGCCAGTAGTATGGGACAGGGTGGCCAGCCCCAGCATTTT
TRBV7-2	TRBJ2-7	.	TRBD1	CASSTGGSGSREQYF	TGTGCCAGCAGCACAGGGGGTTCCGGGAGTCGCGAGCAGTACTTC
TRBV29-1	TRBJ1-2	.	.	CSVGGQSYGYTF	TGCAGCGTTGGTGGACAGAGTTATGGCTACACCTTC
TRBV6-6	TRBJ1-1	.	.	CASSSHMNTEAFF	TGTGCCAGCAGTTCCCACATGAACACTGAAGCTTTCTTT
TRBV7-2	TRBJ1-4	.	.	CASSLAADSNEKLFF	TGTGCCAGCAGCTTAGCCGCGGACTCTAATGAAAAACTGTTTTTT
TRBV19	TRBJ1-5	.	TRBD1	CASSTGTGGYQPQHF	TGTGCCAGTAGTACCGGGACAGGGGGCTATCAGCCCCAGCATTTT
TRBV7-9	TRBJ2-7	few	.	CASSSGLGGTYEQYF	TGTGCCAGCAGCTCTGGACTGGGAGGAACCTACGAGCAGTACTTC
TRBV7-9	TRBJ2-1	few	TRBD2	CASSLASGGHNEQFF	TGTGCCAGCAGCTTGGCTAGCGGGGGTCACAATGAGCAGTTCTTC
TRBV27	TRBJ2-3	few	TRBD2	CASRRASGFTDTQYF	TGTGCCAGCCGAAGGGCTAGCGGGTTCACAGATACGCAGTATTTT
TRBV18	TRBJ2-1	few	TRBD1	CASSPVTGGVNNEQFF	TGTGCCAGCTCACCAGTAACAGGGGGCGTCAACAATGAGCAGTTCTTC
TRBV15	TRBJ2-2	few	.	CATSTYTGELFF	TGTGCCACCAGCACTTACACCGGGGAGCTGTTTTTT
TRBV30	TRBJ1-3	many	.	CAWNRGSSGNTIYF	TGTGCCTGGAACCGTGGGAGCTCTGGAAACACCATATATTTT
TRBV4-1	TRBJ2-7	few	TRBD2	CASSLTEPAGGRNYEQYF	TGCGCCAGCAGCCTTACGGAACCCGCGGGAGGGCGAAACTACGAGCAGTACTTC
TRBV11-2	TRBJ2-3	many	TRBD2	CASSSLLGGIIGF	TGTGCCAGCAGCTCGCTCCTGGGGGGGATAATCGGTTTT
TRBV19	TRBJ1-2	.	.	CASDLRGSNYGYTF	TGTGCCAGCGATTTGCGGGGCTCCAACTATGGCTACACCTTC
TRBV28	TRBJ2-7	few	.	CASTPAGGSGARYEQYF	TGTGCCAGCACCCCGGCAGGGGGTAGCGGGGCCCGCTACGAGCAGTACTTC